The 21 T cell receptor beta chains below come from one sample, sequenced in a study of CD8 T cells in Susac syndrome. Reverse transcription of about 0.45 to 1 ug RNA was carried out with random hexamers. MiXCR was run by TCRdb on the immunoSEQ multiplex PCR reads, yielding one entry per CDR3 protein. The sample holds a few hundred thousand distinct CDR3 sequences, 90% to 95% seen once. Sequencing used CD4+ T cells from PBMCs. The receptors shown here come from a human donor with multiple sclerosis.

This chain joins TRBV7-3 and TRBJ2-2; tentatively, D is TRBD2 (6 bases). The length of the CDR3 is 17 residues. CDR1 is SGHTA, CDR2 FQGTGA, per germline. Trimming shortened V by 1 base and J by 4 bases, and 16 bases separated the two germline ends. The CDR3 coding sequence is TGTGCCAGCAGCTTAAGATCTCCGGGAGCAAGCACCGGGGAGCTGTTTTTT. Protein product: CASSLRSPGASTGELFF.

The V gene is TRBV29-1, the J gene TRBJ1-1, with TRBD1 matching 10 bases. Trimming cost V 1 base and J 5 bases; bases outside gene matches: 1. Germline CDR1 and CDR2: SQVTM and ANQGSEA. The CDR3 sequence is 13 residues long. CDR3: CSVEGTGGTEAFF. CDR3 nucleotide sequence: TGCAGCGTTGAAGGGACAGGGGGTACTGAAGCTTTCTTT.

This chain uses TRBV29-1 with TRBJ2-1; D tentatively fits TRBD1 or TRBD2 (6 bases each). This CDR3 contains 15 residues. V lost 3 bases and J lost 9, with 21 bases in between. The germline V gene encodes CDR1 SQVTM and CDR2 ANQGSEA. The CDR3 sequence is CSVDTLSGAEGEQFF. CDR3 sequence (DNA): TGCAGCGTTGACACTTTGTCGGGGGCGGAGGGTGAGCAGTTCTTC.

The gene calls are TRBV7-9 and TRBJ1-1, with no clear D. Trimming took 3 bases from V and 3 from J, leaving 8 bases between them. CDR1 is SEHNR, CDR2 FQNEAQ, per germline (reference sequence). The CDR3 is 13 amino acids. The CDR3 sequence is CASSFSRDTEAFF. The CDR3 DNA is TGTGCCAGCAGCTTCTCTCGGGACACTGAAGCTTTCTTT.

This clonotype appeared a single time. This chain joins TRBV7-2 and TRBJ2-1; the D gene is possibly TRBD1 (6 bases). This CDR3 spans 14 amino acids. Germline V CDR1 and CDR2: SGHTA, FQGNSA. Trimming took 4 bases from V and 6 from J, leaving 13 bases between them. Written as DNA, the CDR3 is TGTGCCAGCAGCTCAAACAGGGTTCGCAATGAGCAGTTCTTC. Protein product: CASSSNRVRNEQFF. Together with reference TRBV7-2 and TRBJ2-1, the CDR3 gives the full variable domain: GAGVSQSPSNKVTEKGKDVELRCDPISGHTALYWYRQSLGQGLEFLIYFQGNSAPDKSGLPSDRFSAERTGGSVSTLTIQRTQQEDSAVYLCASSSNRVRNEQFFGPGTRLTVL.

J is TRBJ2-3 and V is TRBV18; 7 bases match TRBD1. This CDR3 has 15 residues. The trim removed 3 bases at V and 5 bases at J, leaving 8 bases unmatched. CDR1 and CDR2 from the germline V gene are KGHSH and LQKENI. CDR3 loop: CASSPPTGVQDTQYF. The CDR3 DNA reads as TGTGCCAGCTCACCTCCAACAGGGGTCCAAGATACGCAGTATTTT.

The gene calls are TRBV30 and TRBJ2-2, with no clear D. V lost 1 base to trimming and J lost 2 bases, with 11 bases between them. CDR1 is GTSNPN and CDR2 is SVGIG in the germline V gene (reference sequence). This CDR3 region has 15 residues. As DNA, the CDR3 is TGTGCCTGGAGTGAATCCGGCTTCAACACCGGGGAGCTGTTTTTT. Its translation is CAWSESGFNTGELFF.

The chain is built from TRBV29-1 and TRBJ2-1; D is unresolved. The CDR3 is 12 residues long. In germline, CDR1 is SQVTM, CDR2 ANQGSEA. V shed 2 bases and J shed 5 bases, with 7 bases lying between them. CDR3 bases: TGCAGCGTTGAAAACAGAGACAATGAGCAGTTCTTC. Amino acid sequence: CSVENRDNEQFF.

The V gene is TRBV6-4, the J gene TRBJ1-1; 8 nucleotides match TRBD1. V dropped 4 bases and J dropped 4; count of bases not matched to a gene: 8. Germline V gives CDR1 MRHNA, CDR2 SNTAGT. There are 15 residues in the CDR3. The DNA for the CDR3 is TGTGCCAGCAGTGGCCCAGGACAGGGTAGCACTGAAGCTTTCTTT. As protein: CASSGPGQGSTEAFF.

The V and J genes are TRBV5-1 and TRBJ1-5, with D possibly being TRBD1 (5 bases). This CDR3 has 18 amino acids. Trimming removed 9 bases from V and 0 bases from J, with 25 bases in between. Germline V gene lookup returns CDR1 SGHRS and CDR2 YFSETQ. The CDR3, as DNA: TGCGCCACCGGCCACTGGAAGGGGAAAGGTAATAGCAATCAGCCCCAGCATTTT. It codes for CATGHWKGKGNSNQPQHF. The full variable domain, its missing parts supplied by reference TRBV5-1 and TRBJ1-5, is KAGVTQTPRYLIKTRGQQVTLSCSPISGHRSVSWYQQTPGQGLQFLFEYFSETQRNKGNFPGRFSGRQFSNSRSEMNVSTLELGDSALYLCATGHWKGKGNSNQPQHFGDGTRLSIL.

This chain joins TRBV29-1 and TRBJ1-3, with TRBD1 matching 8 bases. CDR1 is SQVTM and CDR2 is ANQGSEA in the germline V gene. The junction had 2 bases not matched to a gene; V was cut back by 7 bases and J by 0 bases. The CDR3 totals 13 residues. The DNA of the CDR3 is TGCAGCGCTGGACAGGGCTCTGGAAACACCATATATTTT. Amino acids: CSAGQGSGNTIYF.

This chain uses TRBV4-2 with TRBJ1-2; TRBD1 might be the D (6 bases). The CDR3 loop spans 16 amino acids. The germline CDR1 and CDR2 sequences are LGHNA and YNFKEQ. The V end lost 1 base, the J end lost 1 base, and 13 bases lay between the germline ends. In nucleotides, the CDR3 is TGTGCCAGCAGCCAAGGGGCAGACAGGCTTAACTATGGCTACACCTTC. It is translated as CASSQGADRLNYGYTF.

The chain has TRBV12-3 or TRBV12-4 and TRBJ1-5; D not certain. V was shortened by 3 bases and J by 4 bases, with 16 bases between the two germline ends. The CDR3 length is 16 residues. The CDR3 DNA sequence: TGTGCCAGCAGTTTCTCGAAAGAAAGAAGAAATCAGCCCCAGCATTTT. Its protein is CASSFSKERRNQPQHF.

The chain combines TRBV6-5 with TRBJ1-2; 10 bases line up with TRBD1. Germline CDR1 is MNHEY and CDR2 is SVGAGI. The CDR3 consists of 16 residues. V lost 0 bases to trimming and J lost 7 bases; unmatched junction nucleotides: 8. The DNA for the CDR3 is TGTGCCAGCAGTTACTCGGGGAGACAGGGGGCCAGTGGCTACACCTTC. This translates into CASSYSGRQGASGYTF.

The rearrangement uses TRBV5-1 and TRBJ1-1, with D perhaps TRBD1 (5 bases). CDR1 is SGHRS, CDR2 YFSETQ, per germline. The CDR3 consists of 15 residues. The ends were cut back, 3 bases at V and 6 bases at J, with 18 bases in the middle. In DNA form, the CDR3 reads TGCGCCAGCAGCTCCGCCCAAGCGGGGGGGGCTGAAGCTTTCTTT. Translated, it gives CASSSAQAGGAEAFF.

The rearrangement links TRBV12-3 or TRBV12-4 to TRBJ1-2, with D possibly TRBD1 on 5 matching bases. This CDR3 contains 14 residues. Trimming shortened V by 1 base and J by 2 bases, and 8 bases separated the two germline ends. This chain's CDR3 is CASSLGGINYGYTF. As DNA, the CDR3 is TGTGCCAGCAGTTTAGGGGGGATAAACTATGGCTACACCTTC.

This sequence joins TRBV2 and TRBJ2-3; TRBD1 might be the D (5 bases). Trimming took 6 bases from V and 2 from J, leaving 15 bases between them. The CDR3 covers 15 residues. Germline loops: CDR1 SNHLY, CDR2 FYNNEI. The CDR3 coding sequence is TGTGCCAGCAGCCGACAGCCTACCGACACAGATACGCAGTATTTT. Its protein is CASSRQPTDTDTQYF.

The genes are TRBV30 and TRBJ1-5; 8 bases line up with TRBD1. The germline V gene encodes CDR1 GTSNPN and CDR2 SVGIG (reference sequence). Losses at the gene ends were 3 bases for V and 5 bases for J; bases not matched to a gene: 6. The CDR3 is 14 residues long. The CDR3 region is CAWSEGQGHQPQHF. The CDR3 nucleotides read TGTGCCTGGAGCGAAGGACAGGGCCATCAGCCCCAGCATTTT.

CDR3 coding DNA: TGTGCCAGCAGCCAATTTGTGGGGAACACTGAAGCTTTCTTT. Amino acid sequence: CASSQFVGNTEAFF. This chain connects TRBV3-1 to TRBJ1-1, with unresolved D. This CDR3 has 14 amino acids. Germline V lookup: CDR1 LGHDT, CDR2 YNNKEL (reference sequence). V dropped 2 bases and J dropped 1 base, with 8 bases sitting between them.

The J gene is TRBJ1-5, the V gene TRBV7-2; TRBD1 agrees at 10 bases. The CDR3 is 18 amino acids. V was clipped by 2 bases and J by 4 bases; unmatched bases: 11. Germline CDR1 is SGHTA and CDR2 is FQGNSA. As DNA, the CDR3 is TGTGCCAGCAGCTTAAGGTCGGGGACAGGGGCCCTGAATCAGCCCCAGCATTTT. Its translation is CASSLRSGTGALNQPQHF.

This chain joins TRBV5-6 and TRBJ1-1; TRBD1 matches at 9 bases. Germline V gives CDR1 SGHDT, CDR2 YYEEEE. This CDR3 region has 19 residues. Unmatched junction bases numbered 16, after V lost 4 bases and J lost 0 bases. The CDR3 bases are TGTGCCAGCAGCCAGGGACAGGGAAGTTGGTTGAGGATGAACACTGAAGCTTTCTTT. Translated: CASSQGQGSWLRMNTEAFF.